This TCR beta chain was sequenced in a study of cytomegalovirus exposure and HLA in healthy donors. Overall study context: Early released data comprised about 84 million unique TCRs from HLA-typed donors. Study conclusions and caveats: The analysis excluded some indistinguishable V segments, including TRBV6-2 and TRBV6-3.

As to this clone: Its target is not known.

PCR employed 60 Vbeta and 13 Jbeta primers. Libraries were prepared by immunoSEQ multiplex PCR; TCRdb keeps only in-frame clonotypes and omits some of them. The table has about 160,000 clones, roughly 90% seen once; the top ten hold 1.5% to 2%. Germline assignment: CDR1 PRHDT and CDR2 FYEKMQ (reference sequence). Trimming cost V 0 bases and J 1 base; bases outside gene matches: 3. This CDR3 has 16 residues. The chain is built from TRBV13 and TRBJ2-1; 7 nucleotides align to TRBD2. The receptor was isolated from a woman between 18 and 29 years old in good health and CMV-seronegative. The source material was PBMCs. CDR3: CASSLGLAPSYNEQFF. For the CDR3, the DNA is TGTGCCAGCAGCTTAGGACTAGCGCCTTCCTACAATGAGCAGTTCTTC.